This T cell receptor beta chain was sequenced during a study of blood T cell repertoires in COVID-19. Only in-frame clones appear in the TCRdb table, and some are missing; sequencing was by immunoSEQ multiplex PCR. This repertoire shows under 65,000 clones, more than 80% found once; its top ten account for more than 9%. Germline CDR1 is LNHDA and CDR2 is SQIVND (reference sequence). The CDR3 spans 15 residues. V lost 6 bases, J lost 4 bases, and 8 bases stayed unmatched. The source is an elderly woman with active COVID-19. This sequence joins TRBV19 and TRBJ2-3; TRBD1 agrees at 9 bases. The specimen was peripheral blood. CDR3 DNA: TGTGCCAGTAGCCCGAGACAGGGGGGCGCAGATACGCAGTATTTT. As protein: CASSPRQGGADTQYF.